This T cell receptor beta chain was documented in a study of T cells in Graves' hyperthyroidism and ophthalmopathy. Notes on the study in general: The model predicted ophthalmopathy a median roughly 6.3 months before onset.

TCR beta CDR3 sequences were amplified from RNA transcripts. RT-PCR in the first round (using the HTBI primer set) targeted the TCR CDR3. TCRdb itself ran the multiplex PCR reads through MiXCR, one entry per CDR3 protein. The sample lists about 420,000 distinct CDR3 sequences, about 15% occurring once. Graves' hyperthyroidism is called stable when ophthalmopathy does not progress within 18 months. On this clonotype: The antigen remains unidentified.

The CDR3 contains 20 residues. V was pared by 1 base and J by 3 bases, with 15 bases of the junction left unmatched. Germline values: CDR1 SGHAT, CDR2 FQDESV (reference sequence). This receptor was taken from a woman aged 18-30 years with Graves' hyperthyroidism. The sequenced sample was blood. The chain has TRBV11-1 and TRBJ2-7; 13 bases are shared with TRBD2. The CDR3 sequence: CASSLELWTSGGPTRYEQYF. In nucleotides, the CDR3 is TGTGCCAGCAGCTTAGAATTATGGACTAGCGGGGGCCCCACCCGCTACGAGCAGTACTTC.